A selection of T cell receptor beta chains follows, all from one sample in a study of cytomegalovirus exposure and HLA in healthy donors. Generated by immunoSEQ multiplex PCR, the TCRdb table keeps only in-frame clones and is missing some. This table holds 110,000 to 150,000 clones, around 80% found once. The sequenced sample consisted of PBMCs. The origin of the receptors is a man aged 35-49 years in good health and CMV-seronegative. The CDR3 runs from the conserved cysteine through the conserved F or W. Each record gives: J gene, V gene, clone size, D gene, CDR3 DNA, CDR3 protein. D genes are given only for firm matches. Not every row has a clone size; where given, it reads once, few, many or a size class.

TRBJ2-1	TRBV10-3	.	TRBD1	TGTGCCGTCACAAACCCAGGGGGCACCTACAATGAGCAGTTCTTC	CAVTNPGGTYNEQFF
TRBJ1-2	TRBV7-9	once	.	TGTGCCAGCAGCTCCGCCCGGGGCTACACCTTC	CASSSARGYTF
TRBJ2-7	TRBV7-3	.	TRBD2	TGTGCCAGCAGCTTAGGACTAGCGCCAATCTACGAGCAGTACTTC	CASSLGLAPIYEQYF
TRBJ1-4	TRBV7-2	.	.	TGTGCCAGCAGCCCTGGACAAACCGCCGGTAATGAAAAACTGTTTTTT	CASSPGQTAGNEKLFF
TRBJ2-7	TRBV7-8	.	TRBD1	TGTGCCAGCAGCTTAGGGGACAGGTCCTACGAGCAGTACTTC	CASSLGDRSYEQYF
TRBJ1-1	TRBV5-4	.	TRBD1	TGTGCCAGCAGCTCCCCTCGGGACAGTCGGACTGAAGCTTTCTTT	CASSSPRDSRTEAFF
TRBJ1-2	TRBV19	.	TRBD1	TGTGCCAGTAGTCGACGGGACAGGGCTAACTATGGCTACACCTTC	CASSRRDRANYGYTF
TRBJ1-2	TRBV7-2	.	.	TGTGCCAGCAGCTTAGGAGGTCAGACAGGCCAGGCGGGCTACACCTTC	CASSLGGQTGQAGYTF
TRBJ2-3	TRBV10-3	.	TRBD1	TGTGCCATCAGTGAGCGGGACAGTCGCACAGATACGCAGTATTTT	CAISERDSRTDTQYF
TRBJ1-4	TRBV6-1	.	.	TGTGCCAGCGTCTTCAGGGATGAAAAACTGTTTTTT	CASVFRDEKLFF
TRBJ1-1	TRBV15	.	.	TGTGCCACCAGCAGCTTGACTGTGAACACTGAAGCTTTCTTT	CATSSLTVNTEAFF
TRBJ2-1	TRBV7-9	.	TRBD1	TGTGCCAGCAGCCAACCTCAGACAGGGGGCTATAGCAATGAGCAGTTCTTC	CASSQPQTGGYSNEQFF
TRBJ2-1	TRBV18	.	.	TGTGCCAGCTCACTTCTAGCTAATGAGCAGTTCTTC	CASSLLANEQFF
TRBJ2-7	TRBV6-6	.	TRBD1	TGTGCCAGCAGCGACAGGGACAGGGGGTATTGCGAGCAGTACTTC	CASSDRDRGYCEQYF
TRBJ1-5	TRBV5-6	few	.	TGTGCCAGCAGCTTGCTCGGGCAGGGGAATCAGCCCCAGCATTTT	CASSLLGQGNQPQHF
TRBJ2-5	TRBV10-3	.	.	TGTGCCACCCTACCCAGGGCCCAAGAGACCCAGTACTTC	CATLPRAQETQYF
TRBJ2-5	TRBV7-3	.	TRBD2	TGTGCCAGCAGCTCTGGCCTAGCGGGGGTGGAGACCCAGTACTTC	CASSSGLAGVETQYF
TRBJ2-3	TRBV5-6	.	.	TGTGCCAGCAGCTTGGGAGAGAGGCCCAGCACAGATACGCAGTATTTT	CASSLGERPSTDTQYF
TRBJ1-2	TRBV9	.	TRBD1	TGTGCCAGCAGCCCCCAAGGACAGGGGGCGTCTCACACCGGCTACACCTTC	CASSPQGQGASHTGYTF
TRBJ1-6	TRBV19	.	TRBD1	TGTGCCAGTAGGGTGACAGGGGCTATCGGTAATTCACCCCTCCACTTT	CASRVTGAIGNSPLHF
TRBJ2-5	TRBV4-1	once	TRBD2	TGCGCCAGCAGCCAATTAGCGGGAGGTACCCAGTACTTC	CASSQLAGGTQYF
TRBJ1-2	TRBV6-1	.	TRBD1	TGTGCCAGCAGTGAAACACTTTCAGGGGGTACTTATGGCTACACCTTC	CASSETLSGGTYGYTF
TRBJ1-1	TRBV27	.	.	TGTGCCAGCAGTTTATGGGGCAGACCTGAAGCTTTCTTT	CASSLWGRPEAFF
TRBJ1-6	TRBV28	few	.	TGTGCCAGCAGTTTTGCATCTAATAATTCACCCCTCCACTTT	CASSFASNNSPLHF
TRBJ1-6	TRBV7-3	.	TRBD1	TGTGCCAGCGGGGACAGGGGAGAGTCTTCACCCCTCCACTTT	CASGDRGESSPLHF
TRBJ2-3	TRBV11-2	.	TRBD1	TGTGCCAGCAGCCCTCGGGACAGGGTCCTCACAGATACGCAGTATTTT	CASSPRDRVLTDTQYF
TRBJ2-3	TRBV19	.	.	TGTGCCAGTAGTATAGCCAGACAGAGTGGGACAGATACGCAGTATTTT	CASSIARQSGTDTQYF
TRBJ1-1	TRBV4-3	few	.	TGCGCCAGCAGCCCCATCGGGCGGGCAATGAACACTGAAGCTTTCTTT	CASSPIGRAMNTEAFF
TRBJ1-5	TRBV5-5	.	TRBD1	TGTGCCAGCAGCTTCACAGGGGATCAGCCCCAGCATTTT	CASSFTGDQPQHF
TRBJ1-1	TRBV5-5	.	.	TGTGCCAGCAGCAATGACAGAACGAACACTGAAGCTTTCTTT	CASSNDRTNTEAFF
TRBJ2-7	TRBV11-1	.	TRBD1	TGTGCCAGCAGCAGCAGGGACAGGCAATACGAGCAGTACTTC	CASSSRDRQYEQYF
TRBJ1-1	TRBV5-1	few	.	TGCGCCAGCAGCTTGGAGGGGCAGAACACTGAAGCTTTCTTT	CASSLEGQNTEAFF
TRBJ1-2	TRBV28	.	TRBD1	TGTGCCAGCACCCCCTGGGGGCAGGGGGATAGGGGAGGCTACACCTTC	CASTPWGQGDRGGYTF
TRBJ2-5	TRBV5-4	.	.	TGTGCCAGCAGCGATGGGACACCCCAAGAGACCCAGTACTTC	CASSDGTPQETQYF
TRBJ1-1	TRBV25-1	.	TRBD1	TGTGCCAGCACCCAGACAGGGATGAACACTGAAGCTTTCTTT	CASTQTGMNTEAFF
TRBJ1-6	TRBV27	.	TRBD1	TGTGCCAGCACCTTGGACAGGGGGAATTCACCCCTCCACTTT	CASTLDRGNSPLHF
TRBJ1-6	TRBV28	few	.	TGTGCCAGCAGTTTAGACAGGTGGTGGGGGGAGGGCCAGAGGAATAATTCACCCCTCCACTTT	CASSLDRWWGEGQRNNSPLHF
TRBJ1-2	TRBV2	few	.	TGTGCCGCGGGGGGCTACACCTTC	CAAGGYTF
TRBJ2-3	TRBV13	.	TRBD2	TGTGCCAGCAGCTTAGTGGCGGGGGGCACGGATACGCAGTATTTT	CASSLVAGGTDTQYF
TRBJ1-2	TRBV29-1	few	.	TGCAGCGTTGGAAGTCAGGAGGACTCTGGCTACACCTTC	CSVGSQEDSGYTF
TRBJ1-5	TRBV7-8	.	.	TGTGCCAGCAGCTTAGACGGAGGGAGCAATCAGCCCCAGCATTTT	CASSLDGGSNQPQHF
TRBJ2-7	TRBV2	.	.	TGTGCCAGTTACTTAATACAGGCTTGGGACTCCTACGAGCAGTACTTC	CASYLIQAWDSYEQYF
TRBJ1-2	TRBV6-5	.	.	TGTGCCAGCGGAGCCTCAACCCGGGGTAACTATGGCTACACCTTC	CASGASTRGNYGYTF
TRBJ2-2	TRBV13	.	TRBD1	TGTGCCAGCAGCCCGGGGACAGGCACCGGGGAGCTGTTTTTT	CASSPGTGTGELFF
TRBJ1-1	TRBV6-6	few	TRBD1	TGTGCCAATTCCGGGACAGGCCTCGCGAACACTGAAGCTTTCTTT	CANSGTGLANTEAFF
TRBJ1-1	TRBV28	.	TRBD1	TGTGCCACCACAACAGGGGGCGAGAGACCAGCTTTCTTT	CATTTGGERPAFF